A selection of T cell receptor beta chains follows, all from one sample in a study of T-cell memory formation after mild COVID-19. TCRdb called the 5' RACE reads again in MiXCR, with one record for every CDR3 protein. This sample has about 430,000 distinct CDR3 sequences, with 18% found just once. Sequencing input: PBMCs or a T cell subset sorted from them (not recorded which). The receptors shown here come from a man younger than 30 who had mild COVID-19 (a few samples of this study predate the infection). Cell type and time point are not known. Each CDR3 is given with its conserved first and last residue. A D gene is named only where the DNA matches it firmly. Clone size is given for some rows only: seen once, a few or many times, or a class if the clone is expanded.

CASSLLDSTGTEAFF,TGCGCCAGCAGCTTGTTAGACAGTACGGGAACTGAAGCTTTCTTT,NA,TRBV5-1,few,TRBJ1-1
CASSSWTSAYNEQFF,TGTGCCAGCAGCTCATGGACTAGCGCCTACAATGAGCAGTTCTTC,TRBD2,TRBV11-2,few,TRBJ2-1
CASSAGGVRTGVEETQYF,TGTGCCAGCAGTGCGGGGGGTGTAAGGACAGGGGTTGAGGAGACCCAGTACTTC,NA,TRBV12-3/TRBV12-4,NA,TRBJ2-5
CASSFYINQPQHF,TGTGCCAGCAGCTTTTACATCAATCAGCCCCAGCATTTT,NA,TRBV7-8,few,TRBJ1-5
CSASGGAADTQYF,TGCAGTGCTAGCGGGGGGGCGGCAGATACGCAGTATTTT,TRBD2,TRBV20-1,NA,TRBJ2-3
CASSLSGGRYTDTQYF,TGCGCCAGCAGTCTATCAGGGGGCCGTTACACAGATACGCAGTATTTT,TRBD1,TRBV5-1,few,TRBJ2-3
CASILGSPDTQYF,TGTGCCAGTATCCTGGGAAGTCCAGATACGCAGTATTTT,NA,TRBV2,few,TRBJ2-3
CASSDFRNEQFF,TGTGCCAGCAGTGACTTCAGGAATGAGCAGTTCTTC,NA,TRBV2,NA,TRBJ2-1
CSAVPGGTYERQYF,TGCAGTGCCGTCCCAGGGGGAACCTACGAGCGGCAGTACTTC,TRBD1,TRBV20-1,NA,TRBJ2-7
CASTLTSGAYYEQFF,TGTGCCAGCACCCTGACTAGCGGGGCCTACTATGAGCAGTTCTTC,TRBD2,TRBV11-2,NA,TRBJ2-1
CASSASGHTDTQYF,TGTGCCAGCAGCGCATCGGGCCACACAGATACGCAGTATTTT,NA,TRBV9,NA,TRBJ2-3
CASSSYGDYGYTF,TGTGCCAGCAGCTCATATGGGGATTATGGCTACACCTTC,NA,TRBV7-8,NA,TRBJ1-2
CATSRGGNTGELFF,TGTGCCACCAGCAGAGGAGGGAACACCGGGGAGCTGTTTTTT,NA,TRBV15,few,TRBJ2-2
CSATGTTVTDTQYF,TGCAGTGCAACCGGGACTACTGTAACAGATACGCAGTATTTT,TRBD2,TRBV20-1,many,TRBJ2-3
CASSSVRGRGQPQHF,TGTGCCAGCAGTTCGGTCAGGGGACGGGGTCAGCCCCAGCATTTT,NA,TRBV7-2,few,TRBJ1-5
CASSRPGQRDTGELFF,TGTGCCAGCAGCCGGCCGGGACAGCGTGACACCGGGGAGCTGTTTTTT,TRBD1,TRBV7-2,NA,TRBJ2-2
CASSLVWAGRGNEQFF,TGTGCCAGCAGCCTTGTGTGGGCAGGGAGAGGCAATGAGCAGTTCTTC,NA,TRBV3-1,NA,TRBJ2-1
CASSQDSSGGTYEQYF,TGTGCCAGCAGCCAAGATTCTAGCGGGGGAACCTACGAGCAGTACTTC,TRBD2,TRBV3-1,NA,TRBJ2-7
CSAGRGGNQPQHF,TGCAGTGCCGGTCGGGGCGGCAATCAGCCCCAGCATTTT,NA,TRBV20-1,many,TRBJ1-5
CASSGGQSVFQPQHF,TGTGCCAGCAGCGGAGGACAGTCCGTATTTCAGCCCCAGCATTTT,NA,TRBV28,few,TRBJ1-5
CASSFSGDSSYEQYF,TGTGCCAGCAGTTTTAGCGGGGATAGCTCCTACGAGCAGTACTTC,TRBD2,TRBV7-2,NA,TRBJ2-7
CASSYSAGSEQFF,TGTGCCAGCAGTTACTCGGCGGGGAGTGAGCAGTTCTTC,NA,TRBV6-5,few,TRBJ2-1
CASSLAGTSSPDTQYF,TGTGCCAGCAGCTTAGCGGGGACAAGTTCCCCAGATACGCAGTATTTT,NA,TRBV7-2,NA,TRBJ2-3
CASSFTLGRGNEKLFF,TGTGCCAGCAGTTTTACTCTGGGGCGGGGGAATGAAAAACTGTTTTTT,NA,TRBV12-3/TRBV12-4,once,TRBJ1-4
CASSSSSRRGRQETQYF,TGTGCCAGCAGCTCCTCATCCCGGCGGGGCCGACAAGAGACCCAGTACTTC,NA,TRBV6-6,NA,TRBJ2-5
CSVGDEQFF,TGCAGCGTTGGGGATGAGCAGTTCTTC,NA,TRBV29-1,NA,TRBJ2-1